Sequencing of this T cell receptor (beta chain) was carried out in a study of blood T cells in healthy people across ages. After removal of 10 bases from V and 7 bases from J, the junction contained 11 bases not matched to a gene. Germline V gives CDR1 ENHRY, CDR2 SYGVKD. The CDR3 runs to 13 residues. With a J-beta primer mix and a sample-barcoded 5' primer, a second PCR ran about 7 to 12 cycles. In TCRdb, the 5' RACE reads were re-called with MiXCR into one record per CDR3 protein. This table holds roughly 700,000 distinct CDR3 sequences, 25% found once. The sample was also reused in another study, on T cells of mothers and their children. This second study says: Researchers put all of the extracted RNA into cDNA synthesis, using 1.5 ug per 15 ul. Every mother supplied over 8 million TCR beta CDR3 reads and every child around 3 million.

V and J are TRBV10-3 and TRBJ2-7; 9 bases are shared with TRBD1. This receptor was obtained from a boy between 10 and 17 years old in good health. The sequenced sample consisted of blood. CDR3 amino acids: CATGGQGLREQYF. Written as DNA, the CDR3 is TGTGCCACCGGGGGACAGGGTTTGAGAGAGCAGTACTTC.